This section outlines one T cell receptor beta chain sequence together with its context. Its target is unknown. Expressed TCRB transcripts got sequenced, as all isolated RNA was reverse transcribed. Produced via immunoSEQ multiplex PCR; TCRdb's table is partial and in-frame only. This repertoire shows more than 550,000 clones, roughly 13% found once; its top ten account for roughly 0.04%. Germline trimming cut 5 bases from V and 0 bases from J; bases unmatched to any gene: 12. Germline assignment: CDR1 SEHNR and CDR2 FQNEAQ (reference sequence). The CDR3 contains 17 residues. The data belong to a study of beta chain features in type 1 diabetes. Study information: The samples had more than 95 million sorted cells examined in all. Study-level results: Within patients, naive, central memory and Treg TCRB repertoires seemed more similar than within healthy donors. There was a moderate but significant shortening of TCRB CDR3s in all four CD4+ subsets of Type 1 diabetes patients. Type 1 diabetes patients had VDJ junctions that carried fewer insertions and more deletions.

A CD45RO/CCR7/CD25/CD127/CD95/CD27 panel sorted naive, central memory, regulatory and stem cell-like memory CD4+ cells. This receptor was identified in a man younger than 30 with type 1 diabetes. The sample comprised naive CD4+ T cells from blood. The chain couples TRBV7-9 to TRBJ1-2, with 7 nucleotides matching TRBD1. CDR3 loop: CASSPGTEAFTNYGYTF. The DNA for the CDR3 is TGTGCCAGCAGCCCAGGGACAGAGGCTTTTACTAACTATGGCTACACCTTC.